These 26 T cell receptor beta chains were all obtained from the same sample, sequenced in a study of T cells after yellow fever vaccination (dated by TCRdb to the late 2010s). The treatment or condition label, read with the paper, signifies: live attenuated yellow fever vaccine strain. The library was built by means of 5' RACE. Sequencer: Illumina NovaSeq 6000. TCRdb handled the public reads itself, with Q25 trimming in fastp and clone calling in MiXCR, and kept productive beta chains. Rows matching on CDR3 protein sequence are summarized as one entry with the most common DNA and genes. This sample lists some 340,000 distinct CDR3 sequences; about 10% were detected once. Less than 3.5% of the sample is taken by the ten largest. The specimen was CD4+ T cells sorted from PBMCs, collected 45 days after the yellow fever booster vaccination. These receptors were collected from a man younger than 35 who received the YFV17D yellow fever vaccine.

This clonotype has more than one count but fewer than ten. V and J are TRBV19 and TRBJ1-5; D gene uncertain. There are 14 residues in the CDR3. Germline CDR1 is LNHDA and CDR2 is SQIVND (reference sequence). The V gene lost 0 bases and the J gene lost 5 bases, with 8 bases spanning the gap. The DNA of the CDR3 is TGTGCCAGTAGTATAGATCTCGCTTATCAGCCCCAGCATTTT. It codes for CASSIDLAYQPQHF.

J is TRBJ1-2 and V is TRBV18; maybe TRBD1 (5 bases). The germline V gene has CDR1 KGHSH and CDR2 LQKENI. V lost 6 bases to trimming and J lost 0 bases, with 5 bases between them. The CDR3 has 12 residues. Here the CDR3 reads CASSTANYGYTF. CDR3 DNA: TGTGCCAGCTCGACAGCTAACTATGGCTACACCTTC.

This clonotype occurred a few times. The chain recombines TRBV29-1 with TRBJ2-7; D is perhaps TRBD2 (5 bases). Trimming removed 0 bases from V and 4 bases from J, with 16 bases in between. Germline CDR1 SQVTM, CDR2 ANQGSEA. This CDR3 region has 15 residues. Written as DNA, the CDR3 is TGCAGCGTTGAAGATCGAGGGCAGCTCCCATACGAGCAGTACTTC. Translating gives CSVEDRGQLPYEQYF.

The genes are TRBV9 and TRBJ1-2; D unclear. The CDR3 totals 15 residues. V lost 4 bases and J lost 0, with 13 bases in between. CDR1 SGDLS and CDR2 YYNGEE come from the germline V gene. This CDR3 is CASSPDPLTNYGYTF. DNA of the CDR3: TGTGCCAGCAGCCCAGACCCTCTAACTAACTATGGCTACACCTTC.

Only a few counts were recorded for this clonotype. V is TRBV7-2 and J is TRBJ2-7; 9 nucleotides line up with TRBD1. The CDR3 loop spans 14 amino acids. The ends lost 5 bases at V and 5 bases at J; junction bases unmatched: 7. Germline V gene lookup returns CDR1 SGHTA and CDR2 FQGNSA. The DNA for the CDR3 is TGTGCCAGCAGCCCCCTGGGACAGGGCCACGAGCAGTACGTC. Its translation is CASSPLGQGHEQYV.

About this clonotype itself: One junction end does not reproduce the germline sequence, and a read error may be involved. The V gene is TRBV7-7, the J gene TRBJ1-1; 9 bases agree with TRBD1. The CDR3 runs to 13 residues. Germline loops: CDR1 SSHAT, CDR2 FNYEAQ (reference sequence). The CDR3 DNA reads TGTGCTAGCAGCGCCCAAACAGGGGGCCGAGCTTTCTTT. Its translation: CASSAQTGGRAFF.

This clonotype was observed a handful of times. The rearrangement joins TRBV9 to TRBJ2-3; D may be TRBD1 or TRBD2 (5 bases each). Germline values: CDR1 SGDLS, CDR2 YYNGEE. This CDR3 has 13 amino acids. Trimming pared 3 bases from V and 6 bases from J, leaving 11 bases between. The CDR3 sequence is CASSGGMRDTQYF. DNA of the CDR3: TGTGCCAGCAGCGGGGGGATGAGGGATACGCAGTATTTT. The full variable domain, in which reference TRBV9 and TRBJ2-3 provide the parts outside the CDR3, is DSGVTQTPKHLITATGQRVTLRCSPRSGDLSVYWYQQSLDQGLQFLIQYYNGEERAKGNILERFSAQQFPDLHSELNLSSLELGDSALYFCASSGGMRDTQYFGPGTRLTVL.

This clonotype was counted only a few times. This chain uses TRBV18 with TRBJ1-4; D remains ambiguous. CDR1 and CDR2 (germline): KGHSH, LQKENI. The germline V and J ends were trimmed by 3 bases and 8 bases, with 7 bases remaining between them. The CDR3 has 12 amino acids. The CDR3: CASSPPSEKLFF. The CDR3 nucleotides are TGTGCCAGCTCACCCCCCTCCGAAAAACTGTTTTTT.

This clonotype has a count of ten or more. This chain connects TRBV9 to TRBJ2-2, with 10 bases fitting TRBD2. Trimming took 2 bases from V and 0 from J; bases not matched to a gene: 7. Germline values: CDR1 SGDLS, CDR2 YYNGEE. The CDR3 is 18 amino acids. The CDR3 region has the DNA TGTGCCAGCAGCGTTCGCGGACTAGCGGCCCCGAACACCGGGGAGCTGTTTTTT. Translated: CASSVRGLAAPNTGELFF.

The chain has TRBV24-1 and TRBJ2-7; 7 positions match TRBD2. V gave up 1 base and J gave up 0 bases; unmatched junction bases: 8. Germline V CDR1 and CDR2: KGHDR, SFDVKD. CDR3 size: 17 residues. CDR3 sequence reads: CATSDFAGVRTSYEQYV. CDR3 nucleotide sequence: TGTGCCACCAGTGATTTCGCGGGGGTTCGGACCTCCTACGAGCAGTACGTC.

The table lists this clonotype with a few counts. This sequence joins TRBV29-1 and TRBJ1-6; D is uncertain. Trimming stripped 4 bases from V and 7 bases from J, with 11 bases between. The CDR3 totals 13 residues. Per germline, CDR1 SQVTM and CDR2 ANQGSEA. CDR3 nucleotides: TGCAGCGTTGGACTGGGGAGGAATTCACCCCTCCACTTT. Residues: CSVGLGRNSPLHF.

A few counts support this clonotype. The rearrangement uses TRBV29-1 and TRBJ2-1; D is ambiguous. Germline CDR1 SQVTM, CDR2 ANQGSEA. The CDR3 runs to 15 residues. V dropped 4 bases and J dropped 2 bases, with 15 bases sitting between them. The CDR3 loop is CSVVASARTYNEQFF. The CDR3 region has the DNA TGCAGCGTTGTGGCCTCTGCCCGGACCTACAATGAGCAGTTCTTC.

The chain has TRBV12-3 or TRBV12-4 and TRBJ2-3; 7 bases map to TRBD1. The CDR3 consists of 15 residues. Trimming at V came to 1 base and at J to 13 bases, leaving 14 bases not matched to a gene. The CDR3 is CASSLGGTGAEPKYF. Here the CDR3 DNA reads TGTGCCAGCAGTTTAGGGGGCACAGGGGCAGAACCGAAGTATTTT.

This clonotype was seen only a few times. V gene TRBV10-3 combines with J gene TRBJ1-2, with D uncertain. The CDR3 sequence is 13 residues long. Germline V lookup: CDR1 ENHRY, CDR2 SYGVKD. V lost 8 bases and J lost 0, with 10 bases in between. This CDR3 is CAIGPETNYGYTF. The CDR3, as DNA: TGTGCCATCGGGCCCGAGACTAACTATGGCTACACCTTC.

This chain uses TRBV9 with TRBJ2-2, with 10 bases fitting TRBD1. The V gene end was trimmed by 3 bases and the J gene end by 5 bases; junction bases not matched to a gene: 4. The CDR3 spans 15 residues. Germline V CDR1 and CDR2: SGDLS, YYNGEE. The CDR3 loop is CASSGPGQGTGELFF. The CDR3 DNA follows: TGTGCCAGCAGCGGTCCGGGACAGGGGACCGGGGAGCTGTTTTTT.

This rearrangement joins TRBV10-3 to TRBJ2-5; D may be TRBD2 (5 bases). The CDR3 spans 11 residues. V lost 11 bases and J 5 bases, leaving 12 bases between the germline ends. Germline CDR1 and CDR2: ENHRY and SYGVKD. CDR3 nucleotides: TGTGCCGTGGGAGCTAAGGAGACCCAGTACTTC. The encoded protein is CAVGAKETQYF.

The rearrangement uses TRBV19 and TRBJ1-1, with D uncertain. Trimming removed 5 bases at V and 4 bases at J, with 26 bases between. CDR1 is LNHDA, CDR2 SQIVND, per germline (reference sequence). This CDR3 contains 18 residues. CDR3 sequence (DNA): TGTGCCAGTAGTTCCCACCGATATGAGCAGCGGTTGAGCACTGAAGCTTTCTTT. Protein product: CASSSHRYEQRLSTEAFF.

This clonotype was picked up many times. The chain couples TRBV10-3 to TRBJ1-6, with D unresolved. The CDR3 covers 12 residues. Germline CDR1 is ENHRY and CDR2 is SYGVKD. Between the trimmed V and J ends, which lost 4 bases and 14 bases, there was a span of 12 bases. In nucleotides, the CDR3 is TGTGCCATCAGTGGTACGGGTCCAACCCTCCACTTT. Its protein product is CAISGTGPTLHF.

A few counts support this clonotype. The chain links TRBV4-3 to TRBJ1-2; no firm D call. V lost 1 base and J lost 0, with 9 bases in between. This CDR3 is 15 amino acids long. Germline values: CDR1 LGHNA, CDR2 YSLEER. The CDR3 DNA follows: TGCGCCAGCAGCCAAGTGGTGGACCCTAACTATGGCTACACCTTC. It specifies CASSQVVDPNYGYTF.

This sequence joins TRBV24-1 and TRBJ2-3; 11 bases match TRBD1. The V gene end was trimmed by 5 bases and the J gene end by 3 bases; junction bases not matched to a gene: 6. Germline V CDR1 and CDR2: KGHDR, SFDVKD. The CDR3 contains 16 residues. The CDR3: CATSAWGTGGTDTQYF. The CDR3 DNA follows: TGTGCCACCAGTGCCTGGGGGACAGGGGGGACAGATACGCAGTATTTT.

This chain uses TRBV6-6 with TRBJ2-6; D ambiguous. Germline-derived CDR1 and CDR2 are MNHNY and SVGAGI (reference sequence). The CDR3 loop spans 15 amino acids. Trimming took 4 bases from V and 0 from J, leaving 7 bases between them. CDR3 protein: CASSSQHSGANVLTF. DNA for the CDR3: TGTGCCAGCAGTTCACAGCACTCTGGGGCCAACGTCCTGACTTTC.

In its sample, this clonotype was seen many times. The V gene is TRBV10-3, the J gene TRBJ2-7; D might be TRBD1 (6 bases). This CDR3 has 14 residues. The ends were cut back, 0 bases at V and 3 bases at J, with 9 bases in the middle. CDR1 and CDR2 from the germline V gene are ENHRY and SYGVKD. CDR3 in amino acids: CAISESTGLYEQYF. Written as DNA, the CDR3 is TGTGCCATCAGTGAGTCTACAGGGCTCTACGAGCAGTACTTC.

This clonotype was counted at least ten times. The gene calls are TRBV7-2 and TRBJ2-4; 9 bases are shared with TRBD2. V lost 4 bases to trimming and J lost 2 bases; unmatched junction nucleotides: 12. The CDR3 covers 18 residues. The germline V gene encodes CDR1 SGHTA and CDR2 FQGNSA. The CDR3 region has the DNA TGTGCCAGCAGCTCGAGAGGAAGGGCGGGGGGGACCAAAAACATTCAGTACTTC. Amino acids: CASSSRGRAGGTKNIQYF.

On this clonotype itself: An end of the junction does not agree with germline; a read error may underlie this. The rearrangement links TRBV4-3 to TRBJ2-7; 11 nucleotides match TRBD1. CDR3 size: 16 residues. Germline CDR1 reads LGHNA; CDR2 reads YSLEER. The CDR3 spells CASSEDYSGTGGEQYF. The CDR3 bases are TGCGCCAGCAGCGAAGACTACTCCGGGACAGGGGGCGAGCAGTACTTC.

This clonotype was counted between two and nine times. The CDR3 here is CASSAGGGSLLGNEQFF. The CDR3 DNA reads as TGTGCCAGCAGCGCCGGTGGGGGATCCCTCTTGGGTAATGAGCAGTTCTTC. J is TRBJ2-1 and V is TRBV9, with D possibly being TRBD1 or TRBD2 (5 bases each). This CDR3 region has 17 residues. The germline V gene encodes CDR1 SGDLS and CDR2 YYNGEE. V lost 3 bases, J lost 7 bases, and 23 bases lay in between.

The chain links TRBV3-1 to TRBJ2-2, with D possibly being TRBD1 or TRBD2 (5 bases each). V lost 0 bases to trimming and J lost 10 bases, with 9 bases between them. This CDR3 region has 13 residues. Germline values: CDR1 LGHDT, CDR2 YNNKEL (reference sequence). CDR3 sequence (DNA): TGTGCCAGCAGCCAAGATTTGGGGACGGAGCTGTTTTTT. Translated: CASSQDLGTELFF.